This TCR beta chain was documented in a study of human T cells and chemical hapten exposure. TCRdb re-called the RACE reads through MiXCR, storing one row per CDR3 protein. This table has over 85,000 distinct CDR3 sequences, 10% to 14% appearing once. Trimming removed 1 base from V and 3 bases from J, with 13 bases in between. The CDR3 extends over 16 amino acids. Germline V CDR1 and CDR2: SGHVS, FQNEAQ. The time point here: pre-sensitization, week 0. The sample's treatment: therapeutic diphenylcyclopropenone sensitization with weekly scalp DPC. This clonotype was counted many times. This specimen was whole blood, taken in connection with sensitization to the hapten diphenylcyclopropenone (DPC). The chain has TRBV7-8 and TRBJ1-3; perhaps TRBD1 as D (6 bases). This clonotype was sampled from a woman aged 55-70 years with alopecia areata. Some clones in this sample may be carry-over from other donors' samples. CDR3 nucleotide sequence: TGTGCCAGCAGCTTAGAGGGGGTCGGGCATGGAAACACCATATATTTT. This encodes CASSLEGVGHGNTIYF. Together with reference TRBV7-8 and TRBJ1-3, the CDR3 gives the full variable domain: GAGVSQSPRYKVAKRGQDVALRCDPISGHVSLFWYQQALGQGPEFLTYFQNEAQLDKSGLPSDRFFAERPEGSVSTLKIQRTQQEDSAVYLCASSLEGVGHGNTIYFGEGSWLTVV.